This TCR beta chain originates from a study of T cell repertoires in ileal Crohn's disease (dated by TCRdb to between 2018 and 2020). For context, the study as a whole: At the time of surgery, roughly 35% of patients were active smokers, and the median duration of disease was 7.9 years. Surgery was performed for a complication in all patients, with stricturing disease in 61% and penetrating disease in approximately 40%. Roughly half of the patients were given postoperative therapy, with around eleven receiving thiopurines and 15 to 20 receiving anti-TNF agents. MI samples consisted of biopsies taken from the proximal margin of the surgical specimen. Roughly 500 nanograms of biopsy DNA per sample were submitted for commercial TCRB immunosequencing. TCR repertoire analysis was done in 57 Crohn's disease patients from a prospective multicentre cohort. Running in parallel with the study was a multicentre cohort set up to find predictors of early endoscopic recurrence following ileocolonic resection. Endoscopic postoperative recurrence was defined as a Rutgeerts score above i0. The study sequenced approximately 170 mucosal samples from 57 patients, taken at several locations on the surgical specimen and at postoperative endoscopy. The study at large found these results: Higher high-frequency clone percentages at surgery were associated with endoscopic recurrence; all patients with clonality above 26.8% (18/57) had recurrence. Mucosal CD4 and CD8 T cells were sorted and sequenced only in a subgroup of patients, whose size was not stated. Patients who were active smokers at surgery had a significantly higher proportion of clonal expansions than non-smokers (around 25% vs 18%, p=0.02). More high-frequency clones were carried by sorted CD8 T cells than by CD4 T cells, suggesting that mucosal expansions were mainly CD8.

The sample's time point label, decoded: proximal margin of the surgical specimen (macroscopically non-inflamed). Adults with ileal or ileocolonic Crohn's disease for whom ileocolonic resection was indicated were considered eligible. Before DNA extraction, whole ileal mucosal biopsies were kept frozen at -80 degrees C. Genomic DNA was isolated from frozen whole biopsies using a TRizol-based method, and the DNA was quantified with a NanoDrop 2000 spectrophotometer. The library relied on the immunoSEQ multiplex PCR assay. Adaptive Biotechnology amplified the CDR3 regions from genomic DNA with a two-step multiplex PCR designed to control amplification bias. Primers covering every V and J gene segment were used in the first PCR, while barcodes and Illumina adapters were added in the second PCR. CDR3 libraries were sequenced on an Illumina instrument. Turning to the authors' computational methods: Analysis combined the vendor-provided pipelines with custom analysis of raw data in R/Bioconductor under R version 3.3.0. Clonality, which ranges from 0 to 1, was calculated as the inverse of the normalised Shannon entropy across all productive clones. High-frequency clones were defined as the repertoire share of the top 100 clones, retaining only clones passing a 95% confidence test. Overlap between samples was measured with the Morisita-Horn index, while repertoire diversity was measured with the Simpson index. TCRdb provides this immuneACCESS table in a form limited to in-frame rearrangements. Some clones are lacking; in checked studies, under half of them reflect an unresolved V gene, and why the rest are absent is not known. The V and J calls and the clone size are those of that table, but D and trimming were determined from the DNA. This sample gives fewer than 7,500 clones in total; more than 70% of them show up just once. Roughly 47% of the sample goes to the ten largest clones.

The germline V gene sets CDR1 to MDHEN and CDR2 to SYDVKM. Trimming takes 3 bases from V and 0 bases from J, and the germline ends sit 9 bases apart. The cysteine opens and the phenylalanine closes a CDR3 of 15 amino acids. Here the CDR3 DNA is all that survives: 45 bases in frame from base 1. Comments on this clone: The antigen it recognizes is unknown. No much larger clone exists at a distance of one base, and base qualities are not known.

The TCR was taken from an adult with Crohn's disease. The sequenced sample consisted of ileal tissue. The rearranged chain carries TRBV28 and TRBJ1-3; the D gene is unclear. The DNA sequence follows: TGTGCCAGCAGTTTTTATGGCAACTCTGGAAACACCATATATTTT. The translation is CASSFYGNSGNTIYF.